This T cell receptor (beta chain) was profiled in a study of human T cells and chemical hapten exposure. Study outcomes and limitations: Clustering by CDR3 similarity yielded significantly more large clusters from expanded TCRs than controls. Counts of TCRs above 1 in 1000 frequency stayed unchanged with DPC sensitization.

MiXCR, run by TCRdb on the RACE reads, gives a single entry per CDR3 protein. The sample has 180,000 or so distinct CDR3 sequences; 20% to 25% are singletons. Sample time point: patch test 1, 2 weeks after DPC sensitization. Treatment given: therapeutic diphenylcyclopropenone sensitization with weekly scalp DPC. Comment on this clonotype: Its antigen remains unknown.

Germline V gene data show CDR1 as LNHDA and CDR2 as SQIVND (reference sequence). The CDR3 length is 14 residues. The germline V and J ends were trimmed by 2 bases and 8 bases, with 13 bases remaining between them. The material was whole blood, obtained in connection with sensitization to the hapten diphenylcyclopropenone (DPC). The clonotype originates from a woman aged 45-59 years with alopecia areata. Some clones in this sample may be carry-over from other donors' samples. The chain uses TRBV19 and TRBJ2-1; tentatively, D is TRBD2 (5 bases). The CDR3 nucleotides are TGTGCCAGTAGTATACGCGTGACCGGGGATGAGCAGTTCTTC. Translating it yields CASSIRVTGDEQFF.